A single sample gave rise to the 20 T cell receptor beta chains below, sequenced in a study of blood T cells in healthy people across ages. Primed by a sample-barcoded 5' primer and a J-beta primer mix, a second PCR proceeded for 7 to 11 cycles. TCRdb fed the 5' RACE reads into MiXCR, producing one record per CDR3 protein. The table records 950,000 to 1,200,000 distinct CDR3 sequences, roughly two fifths of them present only once. The sample taken for sequencing was blood. The receptors originated from a young man in good health.

Comment on this clonotype: The junction differs from germline at one of its ends, possibly a read error. V gene TRBV12-3 or TRBV12-4 combines with J gene TRBJ2-1, with 8 bases matching TRBD2. There are 15 residues in the CDR3. CDR3 in amino acids: CAGSDTGTSFGEQFF. The CDR3 nucleotides read TGTGCCGGCAGTGATACCGGGACTAGTTTCGGTGAGCAGTTCTTC.

This clonotype has just one count. The chain has TRBV6-2 or TRBV6-3 and TRBJ2-1; the D gene is possibly TRBD2 (6 bases). CDR1 and CDR2 from the germline V gene are MNHEY and SVGEGT. The CDR3 spans 16 residues. V gave up 4 bases and J gave up 13 bases, with 26 bases separating them. CDR3 protein: CASSSSDYPNQETQFF. The DNA for the CDR3 is TGTGCCAGCAGTTCCTCGGACTACCCTAACCAAGAGACCCAGTTCTTC.

This clonotype was found a few times. The V and J genes are TRBV7-2 and TRBJ2-1, with 10 nucleotides matching TRBD1. CDR1 and CDR2 (germline): SGHTA, FQGNSA. Trimming cost V 6 bases and J 3 bases; bases outside gene matches: 5. This CDR3 contains 15 residues. CDR3 sequence reads: CASSMGQGLYNEQFF. CDR3 nucleotides: TGTGCCAGCAGTATGGGACAGGGGCTCTACAATGAGCAGTTCTTC.

The chain couples TRBV28 to TRBJ2-2; a weak D match, TRBD1 (5 bases). Trimming cost V 10 bases and J 4 bases, with 7 bases left between them. Germline V CDR1 and CDR2: MDHEN, SYDVKM. The CDR3 spans 11 residues. The CDR3 reads CATGFTGELFF. CDR3 coding DNA: TGTGCCACAGGGTTCACCGGGGAGCTGTTTTTT. The entire variable domain, with the rest obtained from reference TRBV28 and TRBJ2-2, is as follows: DVKVTQSSRYLVKRTGEKVFLECVQDMDHENMFWYRQDPGLGLRLIYFSYDVKMKEKGDIPEGYSVSREKKERFSLILESASTNQTSMYLCATGFTGELFFGEGSRLTVL.

There are a few counts of this clonotype. The gene calls are TRBV27 and TRBJ1-2; tentative D call: TRBD1 (5 bases). The V gene lost 3 bases and the J gene lost 4 bases, with 12 bases spanning the gap. The CDR3 length is 14 residues. Per the germline V gene, CDR1 is MNHEY and CDR2 is SMNVEV (reference sequence). This chain's CDR3 is CASSFRGSSYGYTF. CDR3 nucleotides: TGTGCCAGCAGTTTTAGGGGTTCGTCCTATGGCTACACCTTC.

The rearrangement uses TRBV5-1 and TRBJ2-1; 8 bases agree with TRBD1. The CDR3 runs to 15 residues. V was pared by 4 bases and J by 2 bases, with 5 bases of the junction left unmatched. Germline CDR1 and CDR2: SGHRS and YFSETQ. CDR3 sequence: CASSPTGAAYNEQFF. In DNA form, the CDR3 reads TGCGCCAGCAGCCCGACAGGGGCCGCCTACAATGAGCAGTTCTTC.

This chain links TRBV4-1 with TRBJ2-3; D is perhaps TRBD2 (6 bases). There are 18 residues in the CDR3. Trimming took 4 bases from V and 0 from J, leaving 20 bases between them. Germline CDR1 is MGHRA and CDR2 is YSYEKL. The CDR3 here is CASSRPPLASRSTDTQYF. CDR3 nucleotide sequence: TGCGCCAGCAGCCGACCCCCACTAGCATCGAGAAGCACAGATACGCAGTATTTT.

This chain uses TRBV6-5 with TRBJ1-2; D remains ambiguous. The CDR3 is made up of 13 amino acids. Trimming removed 5 bases at V and 4 bases at J, with 11 bases between. Germline V gives CDR1 MNHEY, CDR2 SVGAGI. CDR3 in amino acids: CASSQSEVYGYTF. The CDR3 nucleotides are TGTGCCAGCAGTCAATCGGAGGTCTATGGCTACACCTTC.

The chain links TRBV6-6 to TRBJ2-3; 8 bases map to TRBD2. CDR3 length: 14 amino acids. Germline loops: CDR1 MNHNY, CDR2 SVGAGI (reference sequence). Unmatched junction bases numbered 6, after V lost 7 bases and J lost 3 bases. The CDR3 sequence is CASTGGGLTDTQYF. The DNA of the CDR3 is TGTGCCAGCACGGGGGGGGGCCTTACAGATACGCAGTATTTT.

The chain links TRBV29-1 to TRBJ1-3; TRBD1 matches at 7 bases. The germline gives CDR1 SQVTM, CDR2 ANQGSEA. The trim removed 3 bases at V and 1 base at J, leaving 6 bases unmatched. This CDR3 contains 15 residues. This CDR3 reads CSVDDLTGSGNTIYF. CDR3 nucleotides: TGCAGCGTTGACGATCTGACAGGGTCTGGAAACACCATATATTTT.

There are a few counts of this clonotype. This sequence joins TRBV5-6 and TRBJ2-1, with D perhaps TRBD2 (6 bases). The CDR3 totals 13 residues. Germline-derived CDR1 and CDR2 are SGHDT and YYEEEE. The V end lost 7 bases, the J end lost 6 bases, and 14 bases lay between the germline ends. The CDR3 protein is CASAGTFFNEQFF. Here the CDR3 DNA reads TGTGCCAGCGCAGGGACTTTTTTCAATGAGCAGTTCTTC.

The chain is built from TRBV4-1 and TRBJ2-7, with 11 bases fitting TRBD2. Trimming removed 4 bases from V and 1 base from J; junction bases left unmatched: 6. Looked up from germline, CDR1 is MGHRA and CDR2 is YSYEKL. The CDR3 covers 16 residues. The CDR3, as DNA: TGCGCCAGCAGCCCCCCGACTAGCGGGGCTTCCTACGAGCAGTACTTC. It specifies CASSPPTSGASYEQYF.

This clonotype showed up just a few times. This CDR3 is CASSHRVDGTDTQYF. CDR3 sequence (DNA): TGTGCCAGCAGCCACAGGGTGGATGGCACAGATACGCAGTATTTT. The rearrangement joins TRBV14 to TRBJ2-3; TRBD1 is a possible D gene (5 bases). Germline V gives CDR1 SGHDN, CDR2 FVKESK. The CDR3 is 15 residues long. V was trimmed by 3 bases and J by 1 base, leaving 11 bases between them. The whole variable domain, remainder taken from reference TRBV14 and TRBJ2-3, is EAGVTQFPSHSVIEKGQTVTLRCDPISGHDNLYWYRRVMGKEIKFLLHFVKESKQDESGMPNNRFLAERTGGTYSTLKVQPAELEDSGVYFCASSHRVDGTDTQYFGPGTRLTVL.

This clonotype was found a few times. The chain has TRBV13 and TRBJ1-4; 12 nucleotides agree with TRBD1. CDR1 is PRHDT, CDR2 FYEKMQ, per germline (reference sequence). The CDR3 loop spans 16 amino acids. The V gene end was trimmed by 0 bases and the J gene end by 7 bases; junction bases not matched to a gene: 3. In DNA form, the CDR3 reads TGTGCCAGCAGCTTAGGGGGACAGGGGGCAGGTGAAAAACTGTTTTTT. It is translated as CASSLGGQGAGEKLFF.

The V gene is TRBV3-1, the J gene TRBJ2-5; the match to TRBD2 covers 7 bases. CDR3 length: 15 residues. J gave up 2 bases and V 6 bases, and 9 bases lay outside the gene matches. CDR1 and CDR2 (germline): LGHDT, YNNKEL (reference sequence). CDR3 nucleotide sequence: TGTGCCAGCAGTGGACTAAGCGGGGAACAAGAGACCCAGTACTTC. It is translated as CASSGLSGEQETQYF.

This chain uses TRBV7-8 with TRBJ2-7, with D unclear. This CDR3 comprises 13 residues. V was pared by 7 bases and J by 2 bases, with 12 bases between. Germline loops: CDR1 SGHVS, CDR2 FQNEAQ. As DNA, the CDR3 is TGTGCCAGCACCCCTCGGTGGACCTACGAGCAGTACTTC. Its translation is CASTPRWTYEQYF.

J is TRBJ1-2 and V is TRBV6-6; 7 bases map to TRBD1. The junction had 5 bases not matched to a gene; V was cut back by 4 bases and J by 6 bases. This CDR3 has 13 residues. Germline assignment: CDR1 MNHNY and CDR2 SVGAGI (reference sequence). CDR3 bases: TGTGCCAGCAGTTCACAGGGGCAGCATGGCTACACCTTC. This encodes CASSSQGQHGYTF.

A few counts support this clonotype. The V gene is TRBV9, the J gene TRBJ1-6, with D uncertain. V shed 0 bases and J shed 10 bases, with 5 bases lying between them. The CDR3 is made up of 12 amino acids. Germline values: CDR1 SGDLS, CDR2 YYNGEE. This CDR3 reads CASSVAVSPLHF. In nucleotides, the CDR3 is TGTGCCAGCAGCGTAGCCGTATCACCCCTCCACTTT.

In the case of this clonotype: This clone may be a read error of a much larger clone one base away. The CDR3 region is CASSSTGGGETQFF. Here the CDR3 DNA reads TGTGCCAGCAGTTCGACAGGGGGCGGAGAGACCCAGTTCTTC. This chain joins TRBV12-3 or TRBV12-4 and TRBJ2-1; 10 bases are a match to TRBD1. J gave up 13 bases and V 4 bases, and 10 bases lay outside the gene matches. The CDR3 has 14 amino acids.

Written as DNA, the CDR3 is TGTGCCAGCAGTCAGACCTGGGGGCGCACAGATACGCAGTATTTT. This translates into CASSQTWGRTDTQYF. The chain uses TRBV2 and TRBJ2-3, with D tentatively TRBD1 (6 bases). Germline CDR1 reads SNHLY; CDR2 reads FYNNEI. V shed 5 bases and J shed 1 base, with 13 bases lying between them. This CDR3 has 15 amino acids. Full variable domain (remainder filled in from reference TRBV2 and TRBJ2-3): EPEVTQTPSHQVTQMGQEVILRCVPISNHLYFYWYRQILGQKVEFLVSFYNNEISEKSEIFDDQFSVERPDGSNFTLKIRSTKLEDSAMYFCASSQTWGRTDTQYFGPGTRLTVL.